The 29 T cell receptor beta chains presented below share a single source sample, sequenced in a study of blood T cell repertoires in COVID-19. Using immunoSEQ multiplex PCR, the repertoire was profiled, and TCRdb retains in-frame clones only, with some absent. The sample includes more than 95,000 clones, approximately 91% of them seen just once. Sequencing input: peripheral blood. The receptors come from an elderly woman with acute or convalescent COVID-19.

V is TRBV5-1 and J is TRBJ2-7, with a possible D match to TRBD1 (5 bases). The germline gives CDR1 SGHRS, CDR2 YFSETQ. The ends were cut back, 5 bases at V and 0 bases at J, with 15 bases in the middle. This CDR3 contains 15 residues. CDR3 sequence: CASSPGHRSSYEQYF. In DNA form, the CDR3 reads TGCGCCAGCAGTCCAGGGCATCGGAGCTCCTACGAGCAGTACTTC.

The rearrangement uses TRBV7-2 and TRBJ1-5; tentatively, D is TRBD1 (5 bases). There are 16 residues in the CDR3. The V and J ends lost 1 base and 2 bases respectively, with 12 bases between them. Germline V gives CDR1 SGHTA, CDR2 FQGNSA. CDR3: CASSLVAGRCNQPQHF. As DNA, the CDR3 is TGTGCCAGCAGCTTAGTGGCGGGACGATGCAATCAGCCCCAGCATTTT.

The rearrangement links TRBV29-1 to TRBJ2-2; tentative D call: TRBD1 (6 bases). Germline loops: CDR1 SQVTM, CDR2 ANQGSEA. V was clipped by 7 bases and J by 3 bases, with 15 bases between them. CDR3 length: 14 amino acids. The CDR3 coding sequence is TGCAGCGGTAGGCAGGGGAAGGACACCGGGGAGCTGTTTTTT. The encoded protein is CSGRQGKDTGELFF.

The genes are TRBV28 and TRBJ2-1; 7 bases map to TRBD2. The CDR3 runs to 16 residues. The V and J ends lost 6 bases and 6 bases, in that order; junction bases with no gene match: 14. The germline gives CDR1 MDHEN, CDR2 SYDVKM. The CDR3 nucleotides read TGTGCCAGCAGAGGGATGGCGGGAGTAAGGGGCAATGAGCAGTTCTTC. It yields the protein CASRGMAGVRGNEQFF.

The chain recombines TRBV20-1 with TRBJ2-7; D unresolved. From germline, CDR1 is DFQATT and CDR2 SNEGSKA (reference sequence). There are 17 residues in the CDR3. The ends were cut back, 3 bases at V and 3 bases at J, with 24 bases in the middle. CDR3 DNA: TGCAGTGCTAGTCCTATCGGAAGGAGCGTGGATATCTACGAGCAGTACTTC. This codes for CSASPIGRSVDIYEQYF.

The rearrangement uses TRBV7-6 and TRBJ1-4, with D tentatively TRBD1 (5 bases). Germline V gene data show CDR1 as SGHVS and CDR2 as FNYEAQ. CDR3 length: 14 residues. V was trimmed by 5 bases and J by 8 bases, leaving 15 bases between them. The CDR3 reads CASSKFRAGEKLFF. Written as DNA, the CDR3 is TGTGCCAGCAGCAAATTCAGAGCAGGGGAAAAACTGTTTTTT.

V and J are TRBV3-1 (or the pseudogene TRBV3-2) and TRBJ2-5; 10 bases align to TRBD2. The CDR3 runs 16 residues. Unmatched junction bases numbered 8, after V lost 3 bases and J lost 4 bases. Germline assignment: CDR1 LGHDT and CDR2 YNNKEL (reference sequence). This CDR3 reads CASSQLPSGSGETQYF. The DNA of the CDR3 is TGTGCCAGCAGCCAGCTCCCTAGCGGGAGCGGAGAGACCCAGTACTTC.

The V call is TRBV28, the J call TRBJ1-6; 7 bases are a match to TRBD1. V shed 3 bases and J 7 bases; nucleotides not matched to a gene: 3. CDR3 length equals 14 residues. The germline V gene has CDR1 MDHEN and CDR2 SYDVKM. The CDR3 sequence: CASSLRGRNSPLHF. CDR3 coding DNA: TGTGCCAGCAGTTTGAGGGGGCGGAATTCACCCCTCCACTTT.

This chain links TRBV7-2 with TRBJ2-1; no definite D call. The CDR3 spans 15 residues. V was shortened by 5 bases and J by 3 bases, with 14 bases between the two germline ends. Germline V gene data show CDR1 as SGHTA and CDR2 as FQGNSA. CDR3 DNA sequence: TGTGCCAGCAGCCGTTCCCTGGGCCTCTACAATGAGCAGTTCTTC. Translated, it gives CASSRSLGLYNEQFF.

The J gene is TRBJ2-7, the V gene TRBV2; D is perhaps TRBD2 (6 bases). The V and J ends lost 3 bases and 5 bases respectively, with 11 bases between them. The CDR3 is 13 amino acids. Per the germline V gene, CDR1 is SNHLY and CDR2 is FYNNEI. CDR3 protein: CASSEASDHEQYF. The CDR3 region has the DNA TGTGCCAGCAGTGAGGCTAGCGACCACGAGCAGTACTTC. Supplemented by reference TRBV2 and TRBJ2-7, the full variable domain reads EPEVTQTPSHQVTQMGQEVILRCVPISNHLYFYWYRQILGQKVEFLVSFYNNEISEKSEIFDDQFSVERPDGSNFTLKIRSTKLEDSAMYFCASSEASDHEQYFGPGTRLTVT.

The gene calls are TRBV6-5 and TRBJ1-1; 9 nucleotides align to TRBD1. The germline V gene has CDR1 MNHEY and CDR2 SVGAGI. The CDR3 has 16 amino acids. V dropped 1 base and J dropped 5; count of bases not matched to a gene: 8. The CDR3 region is CASSYFLQGARTEAFF. CDR3 nucleotide sequence: TGTGCCAGCAGTTACTTCTTACAGGGGGCCCGGACTGAAGCTTTCTTT.

The chain employs TRBV29-1 and TRBJ2-1; 7 positions agree with TRBD2. The CDR3 sequence is 15 residues long. Germline V lookup: CDR1 SQVTM, CDR2 ANQGSEA. The trim removed 3 bases at V and 0 bases at J, leaving 5 bases unmatched. The CDR3 nucleotides are TGCAGCGTTGACACTAGCGTCCGCTCCTACAATGAGCAGTTCTTC. Protein: CSVDTSVRSYNEQFF.

The chain couples TRBV10-1 to TRBJ2-7; 9 nucleotides match TRBD1. The CDR3 totals 14 residues. The germline CDR1 and CDR2 sequences are WNHNN and SYGVQD (reference sequence). The V gene end was trimmed by 6 bases and the J gene end by 2 bases; junction bases not matched to a gene: 5. CDR3 coding DNA: TGCGCCAGCAGGGGGACAGGGAGGGCCTACGAGCAGTACTTC. Its protein product is CASRGTGRAYEQYF.

The sample holds one count of this clone. V usage is TRBV5-1 and J usage is TRBJ1-4; D gene ambiguous. V shed 3 bases and J shed 0 bases, with 9 bases lying between them. CDR1 is SGHRS and CDR2 is YFSETQ in the germline V gene. The CDR3 consists of 15 residues. CDR3 sequence reads: CASSSGGPTNEKLFF. Written as DNA, the CDR3 is TGCGCCAGCAGCTCAGGAGGACCAACTAATGAAAAACTGTTTTTT.

The chain joins TRBV19 to TRBJ2-7; 10 positions agree with TRBD1. J gave up 11 bases and V 6 bases, and 10 bases lay outside the gene matches. Germline V gives CDR1 LNHDA, CDR2 SQIVND (reference sequence). The CDR3 spans 13 residues. DNA of the CDR3: TGTGCCAGTAGAGGACAGGGGGTAGACTCGGAGTACTTC. This translates into CASRGQGVDSEYF.

The chain couples TRBV6-5 to TRBJ1-1; 10 bases are a match to TRBD1. The trim removed 8 bases at V and 4 bases at J, leaving 7 bases unmatched. Germline CDR1 and CDR2: MNHEY and SVGAGI. This CDR3 has 14 amino acids. The CDR3 region has the DNA TGTGCCAGCGATCCGGGACAGGGGACCACTGAAGCTTTCTTT. Translating it yields CASDPGQGTTEAFF.

The chain joins TRBV28 to TRBJ1-5; 7 nucleotides match TRBD1. Germline lookup yields CDR1 MDHEN and CDR2 SYDVKM. V lost 7 bases, J lost 0 bases, and 6 bases stayed unmatched. CDR3 length equals 15 residues. The CDR3 is CASTKGQYSNQPQHF. The CDR3 DNA is TGTGCCAGCACCAAGGGACAGTATAGCAATCAGCCCCAGCATTTT.

The gene calls are TRBV19 and TRBJ2-7, with 12 bases matching TRBD2. CDR1 and CDR2 from the germline V gene are LNHDA and SQIVND (reference sequence). V trimming: 4 bases; J trimming: 2 bases; junction bases outside the gene matches: 6. This CDR3 is built from 16 residues. The CDR3 reads CASSTKGLAGTYEQYF. CDR3 nucleotides: TGTGCCAGTAGTACAAAGGGACTAGCGGGCACCTACGAGCAGTACTTC.

The rearrangement uses TRBV6-6 and TRBJ2-7; 14 bases line up with TRBD2. Germline loops: CDR1 MNHNY, CDR2 SVGAGI (reference sequence). V was pared by 5 bases and J by 3 bases, with 9 bases of the junction left unmatched. The length of the CDR3 is 17 residues. In nucleotides, the CDR3 is TGTGCCAGCAGTCCCGGCCGAGGGACTAGCGGGAGCTACGAGCAGTACTTC. Translated, it gives CASSPGRGTSGSYEQYF.

The genes are TRBV11-1 and TRBJ1-1; 7 nucleotides align to TRBD1. Trimming took 4 bases from V and 2 from J; bases not matched to a gene: 4. Germline assignment: CDR1 SGHAT and CDR2 FQDESV (reference sequence). The CDR3 sequence is 14 residues long. In DNA form, the CDR3 reads TGTGCCAGCAGCTCGGGGACAGCTAACACTGAAGCTTTCTTT. This gives the protein CASSSGTANTEAFF.

The rearrangement links TRBV5-1 to TRBJ2-1; TRBD2 agrees at 9 bases. J gave up 7 bases and V 7 bases, and 6 bases lay outside the gene matches. Germline CDR1 and CDR2: SGHRS and YFSETQ. The CDR3 covers 13 residues. CDR3 sequence reads: CASGLAGSNEQFF. The CDR3 region has the DNA TGCGCCAGCGGGCTAGCGGGGAGTAATGAGCAGTTCTTC.

The V and J genes are TRBV11-1 and TRBJ2-6, with a weak D call TRBD1 (5 bases). This CDR3 has 15 residues. The germline gives CDR1 SGHAT, CDR2 FQDESV (reference sequence). Deletions cut 5 bases from V and 8 bases from J, with 16 bases between. CDR3 sequence: CASSPRTTAPNVLTF. CDR3 coding DNA: TGTGCCAGCAGCCCCCGTACGACAGCCCCCAACGTCCTGACTTTC.

Only a few counts were recorded for this clone. The rearrangement joins TRBV28 to TRBJ2-3; 10 bases map to TRBD2. The V and J ends lost 5 bases and 7 bases, in that order; junction bases with no gene match: 12. Germline lookup yields CDR1 MDHEN and CDR2 SYDVKM. The length of the CDR3 is 16 residues. CDR3: CASSTPSAGGPNTQYF. The CDR3 bases are TGTGCCAGCAGTACTCCGTCAGCGGGAGGGCCGAATACGCAGTATTTT.

The genes are TRBV27 and TRBJ2-5, with TRBD2 matching over 9 bases. The CDR3 spans 16 residues. Per germline, CDR1 MNHEY and CDR2 SMNVEV (reference sequence). J lost 4 bases, V lost 8 bases, and 14 bases had no gene match. The CDR3 reads CASAILRGGGAETQYF. In DNA form, the CDR3 reads TGTGCCAGCGCAATCTTACGGGGCGGGGGGGCAGAGACCCAGTACTTC.

The chain combines TRBV7-2 with TRBJ2-1, with 8 bases fitting TRBD2. This CDR3 is 16 amino acids long. The V and J ends lost 2 bases and 2 bases, in that order; junction bases with no gene match: 5. Germline V CDR1 and CDR2: SGHTA, FQGNSA. For the CDR3, the DNA is TGTGCCAGCAGCTTAAACGGGGGGGGCCCCTACAATGAGCAGTTCTTC. This gives the protein CASSLNGGGPYNEQFF.

V is TRBV19 and J is TRBJ2-4, with 14 bases identical to TRBD2. CDR1 is LNHDA and CDR2 is SQIVND in the germline V gene (reference sequence). V dropped 7 bases and J dropped 7; count of bases not matched to a gene: 6. The CDR3 is 15 residues long. Here the CDR3 DNA reads TGTGCCAGTACTCCGGGACTAGCGGGGGTGAACATTCAGTACTTC. This encodes CASTPGLAGVNIQYF.

This chain uses TRBV6-1 with TRBJ2-3; maybe TRBD2 (5 bases). This CDR3 comprises 16 residues. The V end lost 2 bases, the J end lost 5 bases, and 17 bases lay between the germline ends. Germline CDR1 and CDR2: MNHNS and SASEGT. CDR3 region: CASSEMGALVGDTQYF. DNA of the CDR3: TGTGCCAGCAGTGAAATGGGAGCGTTAGTTGGAGATACGCAGTATTTT.

This clone appeared a single time. The rearrangement joins TRBV7-9 to TRBJ2-1; D perhaps matches TRBD1 (6 bases). Looked up from germline, CDR1 is SEHNR and CDR2 is FQNEAQ (reference sequence). The CDR3 is 14 residues long. Trimming took off 0 bases at V and 8 bases at J, with 11 bases between the two ends. The CDR3 reads CASSLAYRDHEQFF. DNA of the CDR3: TGTGCCAGCAGCTTAGCATACAGGGACCATGAGCAGTTCTTC.

The J gene is TRBJ2-7, the V gene TRBV5-1; D call uncertain. Germline CDR1 reads SGHRS; CDR2 reads YFSETQ. The CDR3 sequence is 15 residues long. V lost 0 bases and J lost 0, with 10 bases in between. CDR3 nucleotide sequence: TGCGCCAGCAGCTTGGAACGTTTGAGCTCCTACGAGCAGTACTTC. This gives the protein CASSLERLSSYEQYF. Together with reference TRBV5-1 and TRBJ2-7, the CDR3 gives the full variable domain: KAGVTQTPRYLIKTRGQQVTLSCSPISGHRSVSWYQQTPGQGLQFLFEYFSETQRNKGNFPGRFSGRQFSNSRSEMNVSTLELGDSALYLCASSLERLSSYEQYFGPGTRLTVT.